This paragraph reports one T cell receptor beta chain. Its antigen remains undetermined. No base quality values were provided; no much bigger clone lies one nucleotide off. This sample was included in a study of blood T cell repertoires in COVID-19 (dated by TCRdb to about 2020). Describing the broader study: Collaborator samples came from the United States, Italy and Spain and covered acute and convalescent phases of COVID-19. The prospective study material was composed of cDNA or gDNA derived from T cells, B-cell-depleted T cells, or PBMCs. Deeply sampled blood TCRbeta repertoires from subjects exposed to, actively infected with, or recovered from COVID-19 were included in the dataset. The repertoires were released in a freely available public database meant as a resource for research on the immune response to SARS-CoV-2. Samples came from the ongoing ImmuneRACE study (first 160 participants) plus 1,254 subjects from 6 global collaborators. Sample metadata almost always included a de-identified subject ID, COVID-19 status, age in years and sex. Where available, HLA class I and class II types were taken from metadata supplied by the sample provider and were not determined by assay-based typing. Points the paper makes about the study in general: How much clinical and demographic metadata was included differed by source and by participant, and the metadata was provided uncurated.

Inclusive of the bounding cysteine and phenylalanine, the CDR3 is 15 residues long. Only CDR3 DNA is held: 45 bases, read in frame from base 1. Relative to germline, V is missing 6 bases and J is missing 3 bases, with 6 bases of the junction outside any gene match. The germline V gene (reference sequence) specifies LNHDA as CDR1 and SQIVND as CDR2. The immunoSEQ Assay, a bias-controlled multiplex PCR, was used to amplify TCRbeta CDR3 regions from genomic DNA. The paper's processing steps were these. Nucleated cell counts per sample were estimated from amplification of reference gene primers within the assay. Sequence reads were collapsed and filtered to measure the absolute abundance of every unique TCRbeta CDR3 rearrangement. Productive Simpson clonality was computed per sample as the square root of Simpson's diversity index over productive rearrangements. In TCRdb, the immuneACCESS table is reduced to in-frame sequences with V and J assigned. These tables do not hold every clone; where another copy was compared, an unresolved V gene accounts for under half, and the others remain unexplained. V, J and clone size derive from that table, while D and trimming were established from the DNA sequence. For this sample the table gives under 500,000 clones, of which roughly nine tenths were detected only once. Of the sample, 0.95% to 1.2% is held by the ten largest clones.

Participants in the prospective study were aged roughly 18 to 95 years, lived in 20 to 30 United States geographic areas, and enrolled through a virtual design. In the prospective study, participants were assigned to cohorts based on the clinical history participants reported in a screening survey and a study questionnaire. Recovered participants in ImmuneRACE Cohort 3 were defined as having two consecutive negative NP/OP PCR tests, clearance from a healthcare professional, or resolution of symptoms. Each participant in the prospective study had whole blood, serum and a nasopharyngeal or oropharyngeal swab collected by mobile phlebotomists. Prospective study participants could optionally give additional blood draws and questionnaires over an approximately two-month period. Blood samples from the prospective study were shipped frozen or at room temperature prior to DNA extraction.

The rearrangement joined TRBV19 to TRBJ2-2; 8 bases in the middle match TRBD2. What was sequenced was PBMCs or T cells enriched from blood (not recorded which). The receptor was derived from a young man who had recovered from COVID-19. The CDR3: CASSATSVYTGELFF. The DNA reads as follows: TGTGCCAGTAGCGCGACTAGCGTTTACACCGGGGAGCTGTTTTTT.